This T cell receptor beta chain was documented in a study of control samples from healthy donors and cancer patients. Produced via immunoSEQ multiplex PCR; TCRdb's table is partial and in-frame only. This sample yields about 170,000 clones, of which 85% to 95% are seen a single time; around 1.3% belongs to the top ten. The CDR3 covers 14 residues. V gave up 6 bases and J gave up 8 bases, with 19 bases separating them. Germline assignment: CDR1 MNHEY and CDR2 SVGAGI. Sequenced material: blood. The chain combines TRBV6-5 with TRBJ1-2; D call uncertain. The origin of this receptor is a woman aged 18 to 35 in good health. CDR3 nucleotide sequence: TGTGCCAGCAGGAACTCCGGGCCCTCATCCGGCTACACCTTC. Protein: CASRNSGPSSGYTF.